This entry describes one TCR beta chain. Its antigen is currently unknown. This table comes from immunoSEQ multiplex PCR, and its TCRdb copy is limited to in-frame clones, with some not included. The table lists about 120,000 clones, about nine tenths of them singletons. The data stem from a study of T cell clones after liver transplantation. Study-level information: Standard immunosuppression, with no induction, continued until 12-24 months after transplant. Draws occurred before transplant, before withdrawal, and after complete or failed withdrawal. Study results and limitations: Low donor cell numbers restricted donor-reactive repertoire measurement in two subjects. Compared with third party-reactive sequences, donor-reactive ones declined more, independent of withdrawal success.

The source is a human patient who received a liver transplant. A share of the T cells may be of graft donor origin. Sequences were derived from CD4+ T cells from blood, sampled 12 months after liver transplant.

CDR3 sequence: CASSLSRGTLTF. Here the CDR3 DNA reads TGTGCCAGTAGCCTATCGAGGGGGACGTTAACCTTC. The chain employs TRBV19 and TRBJ1-2; D may be TRBD1 (6 bases). The V gene lost 6 bases and the J gene lost 14 bases, with 19 bases spanning the gap. Germline values: CDR1 LNHDA, CDR2 SQIVND (reference sequence). The CDR3 contains 12 residues.